This T cell receptor beta chain was recorded in a study of T-cell reconstitution after alpha-beta-depleted transplantation in children. Study-wide findings and caveats: From newly produced T cells came most of the T-cell counts and diversity one year after transplant. Several hundred expanded graft clones reportedly were the source of alpha-beta T cells about two months after transplant.

CDR3 length: 13 amino acids. The ends were cut back, 2 bases at V and 6 bases at J, with 10 bases in the middle. Germline assignment: CDR1 LGHNA and CDR2 YSLEER. Preparation of the TCRbeta library used unique molecular identifiers. In TCRdb, the PCR reads were re-called with MiXCR into one record per CDR3 protein. The sample contains 95,000 to 120,000 distinct CDR3 sequences, almost 6.5% of which appear only once. This clonotype was observed many times. No antigen is known for it. The receptor was derived from a male patient aged 2-9 years who had a stem cell transplant for acute lymphoblastic leukemia, so the T cells may come from the graft donor. This sequence joins TRBV4-3 and TRBJ1-1; D remains unclear. Sample: PBMCs, mostly from graft donor cells, taken 360 days after TCRalphabeta/CD19-depleted stem cell transplant. This CDR3 is CASSQIGVAEAFF. The CDR3 DNA reads TGCGCCAGCAGCCAAATCGGGGTAGCTGAAGCTTTCTTT.